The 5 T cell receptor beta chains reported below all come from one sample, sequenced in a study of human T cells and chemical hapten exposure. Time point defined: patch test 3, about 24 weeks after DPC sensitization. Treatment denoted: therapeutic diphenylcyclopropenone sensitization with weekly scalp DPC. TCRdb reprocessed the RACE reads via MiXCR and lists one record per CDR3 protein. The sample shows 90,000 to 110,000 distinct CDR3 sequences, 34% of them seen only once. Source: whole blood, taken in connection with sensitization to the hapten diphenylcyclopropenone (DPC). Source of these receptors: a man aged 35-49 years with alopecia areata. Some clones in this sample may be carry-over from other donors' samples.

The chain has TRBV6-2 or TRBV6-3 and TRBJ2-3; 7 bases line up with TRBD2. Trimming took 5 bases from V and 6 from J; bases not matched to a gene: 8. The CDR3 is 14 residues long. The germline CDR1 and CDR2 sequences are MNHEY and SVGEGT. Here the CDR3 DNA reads TGTGCCAGCAGTCCTGGGACTAAGAAGGATACGCAGTATTTT. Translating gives CASSPGTKKDTQYF.

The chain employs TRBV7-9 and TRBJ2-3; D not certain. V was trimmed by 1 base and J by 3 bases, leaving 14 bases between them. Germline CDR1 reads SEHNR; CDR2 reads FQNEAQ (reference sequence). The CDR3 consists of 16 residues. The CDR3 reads CASSLGVSGPTDTQYF. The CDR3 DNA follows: TGTGCCAGCAGCTTAGGAGTCTCGGGTCCGACAGATACGCAGTATTTT.

Here the CDR3 DNA reads TGTGCCAGTAGTTGGGGACAGCGCACAGATACGCAGTATTTT. Encoded protein: CASSWGQRTDTQYF. V is TRBV19 and J is TRBJ2-3, with 7 positions matching TRBD1. CDR1 is LNHDA, CDR2 SQIVND, per germline (reference sequence). Trimming removed 5 bases from V and 1 base from J; junction bases left unmatched: 3. There are 14 residues in the CDR3. Full variable domain (missing parts from reference TRBV19 and TRBJ2-3): DGGITQSPKYLFRKEGQNVTLSCEQNLNHDAMYWYRQDPGQGLRLIYYSQIVNDFQKGDIAEGYSVSREKKESFPLTVTSAQKNPTAFYLCASSWGQRTDTQYFGPGTRLTVL.

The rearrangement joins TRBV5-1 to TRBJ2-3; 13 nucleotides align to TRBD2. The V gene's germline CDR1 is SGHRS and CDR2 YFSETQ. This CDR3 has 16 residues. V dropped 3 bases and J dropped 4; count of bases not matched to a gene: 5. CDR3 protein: CASSSGLAGAADTQYF. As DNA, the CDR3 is TGCGCCAGCAGCTCCGGACTAGCGGGAGCTGCAGATACGCAGTATTTT.

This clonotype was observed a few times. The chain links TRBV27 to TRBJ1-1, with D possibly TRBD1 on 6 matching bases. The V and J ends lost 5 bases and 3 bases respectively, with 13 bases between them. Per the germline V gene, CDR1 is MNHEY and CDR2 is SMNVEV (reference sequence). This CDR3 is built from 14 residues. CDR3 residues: CASSPQQGYTEAFF. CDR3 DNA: TGTGCCAGCAGTCCTCAACAGGGCTACACTGAAGCTTTCTTT.